Shown below are 15 T cell receptor beta chains from a single sample sequenced in a study of OX40 agonist ivuxolimab in advanced cancers. The repertoire was sequenced with immunoSEQ multiplex PCR; TCRdb's copy has only in-frame clones and lacks some. This table holds about 45,000 clones, roughly 84% found once. The specimen was CD4+ or CD8+ T cells sorted from blood, collected in a trial of the OX40 agonist ivuxolimab. All receptors derive from an adult with an advanced solid tumor such as melanoma, head and neck, liver or kidney cancer.

This chain connects TRBV7-6 to TRBJ2-1; D remains unclear. Trimming shortened V by 2 bases and J by 8 bases, and 10 bases separated the two germline ends. The length of the CDR3 is 13 residues. In germline, CDR1 is SGHVS, CDR2 FNYEAQ. The CDR3 region has the DNA TGTGCCAGCAGCTTATTCGAAACGGATGAGCAGTTCTTC. It is translated as CASSLFETDEQFF.

CDR3 sequence reads: CASSSWGRSDTQYF. In DNA form, the CDR3 reads TGTGCCAGCAGCTCCTGGGGGCGATCAGATACGCAGTATTTT. The V gene is TRBV7-9, the J gene TRBJ2-3, with TRBD1 as a possible D gene (6 bases). The CDR3 has 14 residues. Deletions cut 4 bases from V and 4 bases from J, with 12 bases between. Germline values: CDR1 SEHNR, CDR2 FQNEAQ (reference sequence).

CDR3 bases: TGTGCCAGCAGTAAAACTTCTGCCTACGAGCAGTACTTC. Translating gives CASSKTSAYEQYF. V usage is TRBV6-5 and J usage is TRBJ2-7; D uncertain. Germline assignment: CDR1 MNHEY and CDR2 SVGAGI. V dropped 5 bases and J dropped 2 bases, with 10 bases sitting between them. The CDR3 covers 13 residues.

The rearrangement uses TRBV6-5 and TRBJ2-7; TRBD2 matches at 10 bases. CDR1 is MNHEY and CDR2 is SVGAGI in the germline V gene. The V gene end was trimmed by 5 bases and the J gene end by 3 bases; junction bases not matched to a gene: 1. There are 13 residues in the CDR3. The CDR3 bases are TGTGCCAGCAGTCGGACTAGCGGCTACGAGCAGTACTTC. This encodes CASSRTSGYEQYF.

This chain connects TRBV10-3 to TRBJ1-2; D perhaps matches TRBD1 (6 bases). The V gene's germline CDR1 is ENHRY and CDR2 SYGVKD. This CDR3 is 12 amino acids long. V was cut by 9 bases and J by 3 bases, with 11 bases left in between. The CDR3 DNA reads as TGTGCCATACAGGGATCTGACTATGGCTACACCTTC. This translates into CAIQGSDYGYTF.

The V and J genes are TRBV19 and TRBJ1-3; TRBD1 is a possible D gene (5 bases). This CDR3 has 16 residues. The V and J ends lost 2 bases and 4 bases respectively, with 15 bases between them. The V gene's germline CDR1 is LNHDA and CDR2 SQIVND (reference sequence). The CDR3 region has the DNA TGTGCCAGTAGTATACAGGGACGCGGTGGAGGAAACACCATATATTTT. It is translated as CASSIQGRGGGNTIYF.

The rearrangement uses TRBV19 and TRBJ1-1, with D hard to call. V lost 7 bases to trimming and J lost 0 bases, with 15 bases between them. CDR1 is LNHDA, CDR2 SQIVND, per germline (reference sequence). CDR3 length: 15 residues. The CDR3 bases are TGTGCCAGTATGGTTGGGCCCTCAATGAACACTGAAGCTTTCTTT. Its protein is CASMVGPSMNTEAFF.

The chain couples TRBV7-3 to TRBJ2-1, with 8 bases lining up with TRBD1. Germline V CDR1 and CDR2: SGHTA, FQGTGA. The CDR3 runs 16 residues. With 5 bases clipped from V and 3 bases from J, the junction kept 9 bases outside the gene matches. The CDR3 coding sequence is TGTGCCAGCAGCCCCGGGACAGGCCGATACTACAATGAGCAGTTCTTC. Translating gives CASSPGTGRYYNEQFF.

J is TRBJ2-4 and V is TRBV4-2; 9 positions agree with TRBD1. CDR3 length equals 14 residues. Germline values: CDR1 LGHNA, CDR2 YNFKEQ. Trimming took 4 bases from V and 6 from J; bases not matched to a gene: 4. The CDR3 loop is CASSRTTGGNIQYF. CDR3 DNA: TGTGCCAGCAGCCGTACGACAGGGGGAAACATTCAGTACTTC.

This chain joins TRBV16 and TRBJ1-2; a possible D gene is TRBD1 (5 bases). V gave up 2 bases and J gave up 6 bases, with 22 bases separating them. Germline CDR1 reads KGHSY; CDR2 reads FQNENV. The length of the CDR3 is 17 residues. DNA of the CDR3: TGTGCCAGCAGCCAAATCCAAAAGGGGACGGGCAGGGATGGCTACACCTTC. Translating gives CASSQIQKGTGRDGYTF. Combining the CDR3 with reference TRBV16 and TRBJ1-2 gives the whole variable domain GEEVAQTPKHLVRGEGQKAKLYCAPIKGHSYVFWYQQVLKNEFKFLISFQNENVFDETGMPKERFSAKCLPNSPCSLEIQATKLEDSAVYFCASSQIQKGTGRDGYTFGSGTRLTVV.

This clone was counted a few times. V and J are TRBV18 and TRBJ2-7, with 7 bases fitting TRBD1. Germline values: CDR1 KGHSH, CDR2 LQKENI. This CDR3 spans 14 amino acids. J was trimmed by 0 bases and V by 3 bases; bases with no gene match: 2. The CDR3 protein is CASSPTGSSYEQYF. CDR3 sequence (DNA): TGTGCCAGCTCACCGACAGGGAGCTCCTACGAGCAGTACTTC.

CDR3 coding DNA: TGTGCCAGCAGCTTAGCGTCAGGGGCGCCTCTTGGCTACACCTTC. Protein product: CASSLASGAPLGYTF. The genes are TRBV11-2 and TRBJ1-2; a possible D gene is TRBD1 (6 bases). Germline V lookup: CDR1 SGHAT, CDR2 FQNNGV. Between the trimmed V and J ends, which lost 1 base and 7 bases, there was a span of 16 bases. The CDR3 runs 15 residues.

The rearrangement uses TRBV30 and TRBJ1-1, with a weak D call TRBD1 (6 bases). Looked up from germline, CDR1 is GTSNPN and CDR2 is SVGIG (reference sequence). The CDR3 runs 13 residues. Deletions cut 4 bases from V and 0 bases from J, with 9 bases between. CDR3 nucleotide sequence: TGTGCCTGGACCGGACAGCTGAACACTGAAGCTTTCTTT. Residues: CAWTGQLNTEAFF.

A word on this clone: The sample carries other DNA sequences with the same CDR3. This rearrangement joins TRBV5-1 to TRBJ2-1; TRBD2 agrees at 7 bases. Germline values: CDR1 SGHRS, CDR2 YFSETQ. The CDR3 runs to 15 residues. Trimming removed 2 bases from V and 3 bases from J; junction bases left unmatched: 5. The CDR3 nucleotides are TGCGCCAGCAGCTTAGGCCTAGCGGTCTACAATGAGCAGTTCTTC. This translates into CASSLGLAVYNEQFF.

The chain carries TRBV10-3 and TRBJ2-5; D might be TRBD1 or TRBD2, each matching 6 bases. The V end lost 0 bases, the J end lost 14 bases, and 19 bases lay between the germline ends. Germline V CDR1 and CDR2: ENHRY, SYGVKD. The CDR3 runs 14 residues. CDR3 in DNA: TGTGCCATCAGTGAGTCGAAAATTCAGGGGACTTTCTACTTC. Translating gives CAISESKIQGTFYF.